Each of the 2 T cell receptor beta chains below was sequenced from the same sample in a study of CD8 T cells in Susac syndrome. The RNA, about 0.5 to 1 ug, was put through reverse transcription using random hexamers. TCRdb re-derived calls from the immunoSEQ multiplex PCR reads in MiXCR, one entry per CDR3 protein. The sample carries about 150,000 distinct CDR3 sequences, around 90% recorded once. Specimen: CD4+ T cells from PBMCs. These receptors all stem from a human donor in good health.

The chain has TRBV24-1 and TRBJ2-3, with a possible D match to TRBD2 (7 bases). Trimming left V 8 bases short and J 6 bases short, with 14 bases between. Germline V gene data show CDR1 as KGHDR and CDR2 as SFDVKD. The CDR3 spans 13 residues. The CDR3 DNA sequence: TGTGCCACCATGGGAGGGGGGAGCGATACGCAGTATTTT. This encodes CATMGGGSDTQYF.

The CDR3 spells CAWSPFDYNEQFF. The CDR3 region has the DNA TGTGCCTGGAGCCCCTTCGACTACAATGAGCAGTTCTTC. This chain connects TRBV30 to TRBJ2-1, with no clear D. Germline lookup yields CDR1 GTSNPN and CDR2 SVGIG (reference sequence). The CDR3 covers 13 residues. The ends were cut back, 3 bases at V and 3 bases at J, with 9 bases in the middle. The full variable domain, completed using reference TRBV30 and TRBJ2-1, is SQTIHQWPATLVQPVGSPLSLECTVEGTSNPNLYWYRQAAGRGLQLLFYSVGIGQISSEVPQNLSASRPQDRQFILSSKKLLLSDSGFYLCAWSPFDYNEQFFGPGTRLTVL.